This T cell receptor (beta chain) derives from a study of T-cell memory formation after mild COVID-19. About the study: TCR clusters were largely donor specific.

Germline trimming cut 4 bases from V and 4 bases from J; bases unmatched to any gene: 7. This CDR3 spans 15 amino acids. The germline gives CDR1 SGHTA, CDR2 FQGTGA. To note about this clonotype: Its specificity is not known.

Overall study results and limits: Pre-infection memory contained some responding clones, which suggested that cross-reactive memory had joined. Clonal second-wave expansions that peaked on day 37 had unconfirmed SARS-CoV-2 specificity.

5'RACE primed at constant segments yielded TCR alpha and TCR beta cDNA libraries bearing sample barcodes and UMIs. TCRdb itself ran the 5' RACE reads through MiXCR, one entry per CDR3 protein. The data show just under 550,000 distinct CDR3 sequences, with just over 20% seen just once and 12% held by the top ten. The source is an adult woman who had mild COVID-19 (a few samples of this study predate the infection). Cell type and time point are not known. This chain joins TRBV7-3 and TRBJ1-2; 9 bases fit TRBD1. The sequencing input was PBMCs or a T cell subset sorted from them (not recorded which). Here the CDR3 DNA reads TGTGCCAGCAGCTCATCCGGGACAGGGAGCTATGGCTACACCTTC. This translates into CASSSSGTGSYGYTF.